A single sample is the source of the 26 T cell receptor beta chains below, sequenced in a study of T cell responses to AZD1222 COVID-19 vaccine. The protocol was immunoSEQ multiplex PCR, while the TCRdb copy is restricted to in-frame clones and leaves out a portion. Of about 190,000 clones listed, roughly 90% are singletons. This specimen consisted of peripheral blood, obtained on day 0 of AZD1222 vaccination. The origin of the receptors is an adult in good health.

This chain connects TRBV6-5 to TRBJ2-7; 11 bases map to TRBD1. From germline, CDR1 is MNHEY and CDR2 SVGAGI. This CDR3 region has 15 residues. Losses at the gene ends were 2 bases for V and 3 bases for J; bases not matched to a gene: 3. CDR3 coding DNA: TGTGCCAGCAGTTACCTCGGGACAGGGGGCTACGAGCAGTACTTC. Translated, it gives CASSYLGTGGYEQYF.

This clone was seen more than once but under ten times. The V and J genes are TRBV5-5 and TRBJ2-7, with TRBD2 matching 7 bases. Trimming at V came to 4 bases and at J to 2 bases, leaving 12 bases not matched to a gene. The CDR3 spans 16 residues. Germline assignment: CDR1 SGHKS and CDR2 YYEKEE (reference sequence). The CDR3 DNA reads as TGTGCCAGCAGCCGCGGTTCCCGGGACTATCCCTACGAGCAGTACTTC. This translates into CASSRGSRDYPYEQYF. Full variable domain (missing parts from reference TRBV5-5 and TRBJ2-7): DAGVTQSPTHLIKTRGQQVTLRCSPISGHKSVSWYQQVLGQGPQFIFQYYEKEERGRGNFPDRFSARQFPNYSSELNVNALLLGDSALYLCASSRGSRDYPYEQYFGPGTRLTVT.

The CDR3 is CASSPNRVRPSLGAYEQYF. As DNA, the CDR3 is TGTGCCAGCAGCCCAAACAGGGTCAGGCCTTCGTTAGGGGCCTACGAGCAGTACTTC. The chain couples TRBV7-8 to TRBJ2-7, with D possibly matching TRBD1 (6 bases). Trimming removed 5 bases at V and 2 bases at J, with 28 bases between. The CDR3 sequence is 19 residues long. Germline values: CDR1 SGHVS, CDR2 FQNEAQ.

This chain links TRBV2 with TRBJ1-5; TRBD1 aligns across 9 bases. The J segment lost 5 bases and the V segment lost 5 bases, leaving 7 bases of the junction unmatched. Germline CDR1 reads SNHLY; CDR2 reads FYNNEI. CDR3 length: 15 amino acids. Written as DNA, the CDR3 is TGTGCCAGCAGTCCTTTTAGGACAGGGGATCAGCCCCAGCATTTT. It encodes CASSPFRTGDQPQHF.

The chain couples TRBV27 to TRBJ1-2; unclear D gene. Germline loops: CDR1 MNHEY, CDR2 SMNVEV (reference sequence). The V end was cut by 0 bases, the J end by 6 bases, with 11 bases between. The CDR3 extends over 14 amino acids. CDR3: CASSLSPIVDGYTF. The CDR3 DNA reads TGTGCCAGCAGTTTATCACCCATCGTTGATGGCTACACCTTC.

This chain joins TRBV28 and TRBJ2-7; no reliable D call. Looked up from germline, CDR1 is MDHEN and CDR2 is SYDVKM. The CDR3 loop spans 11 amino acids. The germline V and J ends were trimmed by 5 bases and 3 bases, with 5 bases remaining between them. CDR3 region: CASSLDYEQYF. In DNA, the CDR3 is TGTGCCAGCAGTCTGGACTACGAGCAGTACTTC.

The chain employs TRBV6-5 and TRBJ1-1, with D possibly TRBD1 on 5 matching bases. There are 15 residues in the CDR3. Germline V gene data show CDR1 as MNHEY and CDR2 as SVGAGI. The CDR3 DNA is TGTCCCTACCTGAAACCGGGACGGAAGAACACTGAAGCTTTCTTT. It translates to CPYLKPGRKNTEAFF.

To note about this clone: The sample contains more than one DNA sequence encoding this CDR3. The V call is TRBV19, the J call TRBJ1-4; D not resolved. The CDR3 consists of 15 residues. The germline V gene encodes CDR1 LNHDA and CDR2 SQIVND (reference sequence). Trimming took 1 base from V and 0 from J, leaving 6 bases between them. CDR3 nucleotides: TGTGCCAGTAGTATAGGGGGAACAACTAATGAAAAACTGTTTTTT. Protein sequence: CASSIGGTTNEKLFF.

DNA for the CDR3: TGCAGTGCTAGTCCGGCGGTAAGCTCCTACAATGAGCAGTTCTTC. Encoded protein: CSASPAVSSYNEQFF. The chain links TRBV20-1 to TRBJ2-1, with no clear D. The germline V and J ends were trimmed by 3 bases and 0 bases, with 12 bases remaining between them. The CDR3 runs to 15 residues. From germline, CDR1 is DFQATT and CDR2 SNEGSKA (reference sequence).

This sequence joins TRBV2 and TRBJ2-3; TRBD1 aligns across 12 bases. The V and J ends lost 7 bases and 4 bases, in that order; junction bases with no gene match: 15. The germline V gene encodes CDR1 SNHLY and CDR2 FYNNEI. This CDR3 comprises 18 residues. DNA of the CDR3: TGTGCCAGCACGGATCTGTGGGGGACAGGGGGCGTACCAGATACGCAGTATTTT. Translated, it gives CASTDLWGTGGVPDTQYF.

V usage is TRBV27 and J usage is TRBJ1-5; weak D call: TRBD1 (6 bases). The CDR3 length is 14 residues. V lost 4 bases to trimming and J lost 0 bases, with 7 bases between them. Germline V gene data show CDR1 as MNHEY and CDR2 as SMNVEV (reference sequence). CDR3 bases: TGTGCCAGCAGTTCACAGGGTAGCAATCAGCCCCAGCATTTT. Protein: CASSSQGSNQPQHF.

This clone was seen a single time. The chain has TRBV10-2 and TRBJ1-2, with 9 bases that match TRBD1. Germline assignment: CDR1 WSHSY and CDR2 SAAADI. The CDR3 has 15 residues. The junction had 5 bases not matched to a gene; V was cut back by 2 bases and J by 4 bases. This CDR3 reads CASSETTGGAYGYTF. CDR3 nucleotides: TGCGCCAGCAGTGAGACGACAGGGGGTGCCTATGGCTACACCTTC.

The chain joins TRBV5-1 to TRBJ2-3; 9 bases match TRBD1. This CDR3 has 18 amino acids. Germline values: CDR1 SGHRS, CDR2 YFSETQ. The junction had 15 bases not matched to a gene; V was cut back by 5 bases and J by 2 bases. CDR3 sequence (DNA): TGCGCCAGCAGTATGGGACAGGGAAGAGCGGGGACCACAGATACGCAGTATTTT. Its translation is CASSMGQGRAGTTDTQYF. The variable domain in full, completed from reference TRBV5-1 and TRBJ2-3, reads KAGVTQTPRYLIKTRGQQVTLSCSPISGHRSVSWYQQTPGQGLQFLFEYFSETQRNKGNFPGRFSGRQFSNSRSEMNVSTLELGDSALYLCASSMGQGRAGTTDTQYFGPGTRLTVL.

The CDR3: CASSDFLGGDTQYF. The CDR3 DNA is TGTGCCAGCAGTGATTTTTTAGGGGGAGATACGCAGTATTTT. The V gene is TRBV2, the J gene TRBJ2-3, with D possibly being TRBD1 (6 bases). The CDR3 sequence is 14 residues long. Germline CDR1 reads SNHLY; CDR2 reads FYNNEI. V lost 3 bases and J 5 bases, leaving 12 bases between the germline ends.

The CDR3: CASSWSGSTDTQYF. The DNA of the CDR3 is TGTGCCAGCAGTTGGTCGGGGAGCACAGATACGCAGTATTTT. The V call is TRBV6-2 or TRBV6-3, the J call TRBJ2-3; tentative D call: TRBD2 (5 bases). V lost 4 bases and J 0 bases, leaving 8 bases between the germline ends. This CDR3 is built from 14 residues. Germline values: CDR1 MNHEY, CDR2 SVGEGT.

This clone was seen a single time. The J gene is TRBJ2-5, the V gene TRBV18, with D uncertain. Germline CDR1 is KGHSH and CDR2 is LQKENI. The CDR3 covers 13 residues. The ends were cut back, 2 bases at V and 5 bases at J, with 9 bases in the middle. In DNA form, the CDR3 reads TGTGCCAGCTCACCAGTGGTTATGGAGACCCAGTACTTC. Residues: CASSPVVMETQYF.

The CDR3 sequence: CASSSPPGQGANEQFF. CDR3 DNA sequence: TGTGCCAGCAGCTCCCCCCCGGGACAGGGGGCCAATGAGCAGTTCTTC. The V and J genes are TRBV7-2 and TRBJ2-1; 12 bases are a match to TRBD1. Germline V gives CDR1 SGHTA, CDR2 FQGNSA. V shed 4 bases and J 6 bases; nucleotides not matched to a gene: 7. This CDR3 spans 16 amino acids.

For the CDR3, the DNA is TGTGCCAGCAGAGGGACAGGGGGCTCTGGAAACACCATATATTTT. The encoded protein is CASRGTGGSGNTIYF. The chain combines TRBV6-5 with TRBJ1-3; TRBD1 aligns across 11 bases. After removal of 6 bases from V and 0 bases from J, the junction contained 1 base not matched to a gene. The CDR3 length is 15 residues. Germline V lookup: CDR1 MNHEY, CDR2 SVGAGI.

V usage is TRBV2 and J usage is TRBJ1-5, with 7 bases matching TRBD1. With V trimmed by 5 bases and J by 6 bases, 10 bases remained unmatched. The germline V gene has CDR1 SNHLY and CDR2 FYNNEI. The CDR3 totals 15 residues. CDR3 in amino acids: CASSSRAGGSQPQHF. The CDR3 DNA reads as TGTGCCAGCAGTAGCCGGGCAGGGGGAAGTCAGCCCCAGCATTTT.

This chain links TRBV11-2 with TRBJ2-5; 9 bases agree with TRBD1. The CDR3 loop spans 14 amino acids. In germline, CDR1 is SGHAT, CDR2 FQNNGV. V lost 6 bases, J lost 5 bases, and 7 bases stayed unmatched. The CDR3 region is CASSGDRVAETQYF. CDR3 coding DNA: TGTGCCAGCAGTGGGGACAGGGTAGCCGAGACCCAGTACTTC.

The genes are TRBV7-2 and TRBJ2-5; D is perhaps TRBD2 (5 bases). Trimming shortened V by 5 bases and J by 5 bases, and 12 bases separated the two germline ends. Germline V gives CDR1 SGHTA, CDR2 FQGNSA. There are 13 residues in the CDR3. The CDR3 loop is CASSAVTGETQYF. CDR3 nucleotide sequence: TGTGCCAGCAGCGCCGTCACGGGGGAGACCCAGTACTTC.

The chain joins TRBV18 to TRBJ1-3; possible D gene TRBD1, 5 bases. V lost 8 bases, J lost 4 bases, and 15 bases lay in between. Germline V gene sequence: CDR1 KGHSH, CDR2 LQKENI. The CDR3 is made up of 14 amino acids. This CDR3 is CASRSGAWGNTIYF. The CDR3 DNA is TGTGCCAGCCGTTCTGGGGCGTGGGGAAACACCATATATTTT.

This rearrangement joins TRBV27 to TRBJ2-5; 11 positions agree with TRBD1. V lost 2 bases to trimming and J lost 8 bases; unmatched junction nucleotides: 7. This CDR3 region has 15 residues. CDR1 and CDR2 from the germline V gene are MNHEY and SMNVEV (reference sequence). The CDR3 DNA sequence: TGTGCCAGCAGTTTAGGTGGACAGGGGGCGAGAACCCAGTACTTC. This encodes CASSLGGQGARTQYF.

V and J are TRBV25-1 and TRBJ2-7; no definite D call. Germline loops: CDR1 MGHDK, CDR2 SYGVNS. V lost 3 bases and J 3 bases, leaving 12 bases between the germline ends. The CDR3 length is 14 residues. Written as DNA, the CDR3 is TGTGCCAGCAGTGACCAACGGCCGGGCTACGAGCAGTACTTC. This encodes CASSDQRPGYEQYF.

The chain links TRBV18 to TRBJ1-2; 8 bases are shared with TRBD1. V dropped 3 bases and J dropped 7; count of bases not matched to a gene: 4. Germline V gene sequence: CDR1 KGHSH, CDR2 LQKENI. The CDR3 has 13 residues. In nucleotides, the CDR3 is TGTGCCAGCTCACCGGACAGGGAGTCTGGCTACACCTTC. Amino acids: CASSPDRESGYTF.

The CDR3 nucleotides read TGTGCCAGCAGTCCGGGACAGGGGATTTCACCCCTCCACTTT. Its translation: CASSPGQGISPLHF. The J gene is TRBJ1-6, the V gene TRBV9; TRBD1 aligns across 10 bases. Trimming cost V 5 bases and J 9 bases; bases outside gene matches: 5. Germline V gives CDR1 SGDLS, CDR2 YYNGEE. The CDR3 covers 14 residues.